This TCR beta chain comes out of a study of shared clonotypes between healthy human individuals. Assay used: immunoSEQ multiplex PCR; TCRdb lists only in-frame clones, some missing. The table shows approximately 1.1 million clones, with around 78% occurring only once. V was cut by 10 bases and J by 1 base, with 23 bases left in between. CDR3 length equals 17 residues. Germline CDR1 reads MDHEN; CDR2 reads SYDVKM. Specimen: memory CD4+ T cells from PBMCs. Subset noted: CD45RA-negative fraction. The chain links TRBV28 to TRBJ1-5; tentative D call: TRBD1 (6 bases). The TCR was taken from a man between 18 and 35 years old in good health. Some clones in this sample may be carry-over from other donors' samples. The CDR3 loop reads CATLGRGAGGSNQPQHF. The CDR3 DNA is TGTGCCACCCTCGGGAGGGGGGCGGGTGGGAGCAATCAGCCCCAGCATTTT.